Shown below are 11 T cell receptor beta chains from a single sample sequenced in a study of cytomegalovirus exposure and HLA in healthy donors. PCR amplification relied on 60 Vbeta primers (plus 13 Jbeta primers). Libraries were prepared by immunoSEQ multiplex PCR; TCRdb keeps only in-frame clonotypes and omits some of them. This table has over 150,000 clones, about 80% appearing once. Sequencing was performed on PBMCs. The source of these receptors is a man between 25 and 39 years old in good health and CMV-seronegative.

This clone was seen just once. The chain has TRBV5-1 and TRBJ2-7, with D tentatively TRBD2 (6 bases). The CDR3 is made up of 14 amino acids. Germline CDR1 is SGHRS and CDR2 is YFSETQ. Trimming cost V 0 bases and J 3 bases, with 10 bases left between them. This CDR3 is CASSLGGDDYEQYF. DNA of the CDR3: TGCGCCAGCAGCTTGGGGGGGGACGACTACGAGCAGTACTTC. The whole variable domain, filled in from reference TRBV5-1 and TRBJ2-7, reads KAGVTQTPRYLIKTRGQQVTLSCSPISGHRSVSWYQQTPGQGLQFLFEYFSETQRNKGNFPGRFSGRQFSNSRSEMNVSTLELGDSALYLCASSLGGDDYEQYFGPGTRLTVT.

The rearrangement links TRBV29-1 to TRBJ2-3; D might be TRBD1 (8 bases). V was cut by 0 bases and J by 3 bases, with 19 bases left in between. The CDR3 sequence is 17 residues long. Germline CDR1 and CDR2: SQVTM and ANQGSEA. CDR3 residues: CSVEDRFYRGGTDTQYF. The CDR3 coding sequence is TGCAGCGTTGAAGATCGGTTTTACAGGGGGGGGACAGATACGCAGTATTTT.

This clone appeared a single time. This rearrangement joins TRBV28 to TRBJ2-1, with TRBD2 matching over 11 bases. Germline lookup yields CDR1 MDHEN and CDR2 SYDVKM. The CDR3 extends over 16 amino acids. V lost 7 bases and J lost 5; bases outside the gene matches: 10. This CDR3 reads CASINPGLAENNEQFF. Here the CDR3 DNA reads TGTGCCAGCATTAACCCGGGACTAGCGGAAAACAATGAGCAGTTCTTC.

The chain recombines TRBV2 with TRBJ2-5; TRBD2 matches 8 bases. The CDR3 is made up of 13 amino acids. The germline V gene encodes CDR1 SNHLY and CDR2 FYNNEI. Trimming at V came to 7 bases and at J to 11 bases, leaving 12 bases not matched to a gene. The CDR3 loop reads CASIVGLASKQYF. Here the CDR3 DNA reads TGTGCCAGCATTGTCGGACTAGCTTCTAAGCAGTACTTC.

This CDR3 is CASSPLTSGSGTDTQYF. CDR3 bases: TGTGCCAGCTCACCCCTGACTAGCGGGAGTGGCACAGATACGCAGTATTTT. The chain couples TRBV18 to TRBJ2-3, with 12 positions matching TRBD2. V lost 3 bases to trimming and J lost 1 base; unmatched junction nucleotides: 5. The germline V gene encodes CDR1 KGHSH and CDR2 LQKENI. The CDR3 loop spans 17 amino acids.

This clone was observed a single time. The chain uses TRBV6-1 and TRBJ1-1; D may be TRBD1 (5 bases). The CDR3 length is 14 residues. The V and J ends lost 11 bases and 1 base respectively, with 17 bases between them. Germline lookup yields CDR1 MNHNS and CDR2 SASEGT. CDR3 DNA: TGTGCCTGCATTGAGGGGCGGAGGAACACTGAAGCTTTCTTT. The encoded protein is CACIEGRRNTEAFF.

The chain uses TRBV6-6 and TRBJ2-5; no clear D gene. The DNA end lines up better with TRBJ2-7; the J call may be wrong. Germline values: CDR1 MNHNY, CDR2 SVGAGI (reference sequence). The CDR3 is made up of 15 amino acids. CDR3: CASNKVDTDFYEQYF. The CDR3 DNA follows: TGTGCCAGCAATAAGGTAGACACAGATTTCTACGAGCAGTACTTC.

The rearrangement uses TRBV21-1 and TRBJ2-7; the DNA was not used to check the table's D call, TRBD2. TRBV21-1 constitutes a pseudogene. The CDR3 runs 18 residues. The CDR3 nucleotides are TGTGCCAGCAGCAAAGCGCACGCACCTCCTATCCCGGGCTACGAGCAGTACTTC. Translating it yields CASSKAHAPPIPGYEQYF.

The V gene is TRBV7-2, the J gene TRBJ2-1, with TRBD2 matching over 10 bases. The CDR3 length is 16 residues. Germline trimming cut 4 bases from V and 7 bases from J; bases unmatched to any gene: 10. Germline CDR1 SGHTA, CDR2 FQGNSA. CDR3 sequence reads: CASSWETSGFWNEQFF. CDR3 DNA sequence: TGTGCCAGCAGCTGGGAGACTAGCGGGTTTTGGAATGAGCAGTTCTTC.

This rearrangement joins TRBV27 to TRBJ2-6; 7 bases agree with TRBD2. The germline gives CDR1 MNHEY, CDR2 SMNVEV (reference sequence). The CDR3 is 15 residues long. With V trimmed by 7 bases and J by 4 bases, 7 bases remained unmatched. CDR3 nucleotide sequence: TGTGCCAGCACCCGGGGAGGGCTGGGGGCCAACGTCCTGACTTTC. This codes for CASTRGGLGANVLTF.

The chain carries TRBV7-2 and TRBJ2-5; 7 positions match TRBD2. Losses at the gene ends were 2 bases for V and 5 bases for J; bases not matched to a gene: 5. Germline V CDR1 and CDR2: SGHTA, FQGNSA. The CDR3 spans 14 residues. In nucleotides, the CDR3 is TGTGCCAGCAGCTTATTCTGGGGGGGTGAGACCCAGTACTTC. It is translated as CASSLFWGGETQYF.